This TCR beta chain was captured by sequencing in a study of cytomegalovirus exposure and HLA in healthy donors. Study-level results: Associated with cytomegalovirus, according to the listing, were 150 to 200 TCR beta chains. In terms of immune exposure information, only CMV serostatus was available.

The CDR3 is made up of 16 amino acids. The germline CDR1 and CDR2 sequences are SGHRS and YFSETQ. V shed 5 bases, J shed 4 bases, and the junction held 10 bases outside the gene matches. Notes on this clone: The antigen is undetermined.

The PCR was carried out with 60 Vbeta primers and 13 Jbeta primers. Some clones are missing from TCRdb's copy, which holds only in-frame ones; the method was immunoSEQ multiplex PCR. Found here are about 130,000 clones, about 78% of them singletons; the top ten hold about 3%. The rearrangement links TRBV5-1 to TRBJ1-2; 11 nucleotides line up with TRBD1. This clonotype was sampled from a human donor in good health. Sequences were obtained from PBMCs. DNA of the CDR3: TGCGCCAGCAGAGACCGGGACAGGGGGTCAGGCTATGGCTACACCTTC. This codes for CASRDRDRGSGYGYTF.